The sequence of this T cell receptor (beta chain) was determined in a study of T-cell reconstitution after alpha-beta-depleted transplantation in children. This CDR3 spans 15 amino acids. The germline V gene encodes CDR1 SGHTA and CDR2 FQGTGA. About this clonotype itself: At one boundary the junction diverges from the germline segment, which might be a read error.

Molecular barcoding with unique molecular identifiers was used for the TCRbeta library. TCRdb called the PCR reads again in MiXCR, with one record for every CDR3 protein. Here the sample spans approximately 520,000 distinct CDR3 sequences, around a third being singletons. The chain employs TRBV7-3 and TRBJ2-1; D perhaps matches TRBD2 (6 bases). The sequencing here drew on PBMCs from the stem cell graft donor, taken from the stem cell graft. This TCR was sampled from a human donor who donated a stem cell graft to a child with aplastic anemia. The CDR3 bases are TGTGCCAGCAGCGCACTCGCGGGGTCCTACAATGAGCAGTCCTTC. Translation gives CASSALAGSYNEQSF.